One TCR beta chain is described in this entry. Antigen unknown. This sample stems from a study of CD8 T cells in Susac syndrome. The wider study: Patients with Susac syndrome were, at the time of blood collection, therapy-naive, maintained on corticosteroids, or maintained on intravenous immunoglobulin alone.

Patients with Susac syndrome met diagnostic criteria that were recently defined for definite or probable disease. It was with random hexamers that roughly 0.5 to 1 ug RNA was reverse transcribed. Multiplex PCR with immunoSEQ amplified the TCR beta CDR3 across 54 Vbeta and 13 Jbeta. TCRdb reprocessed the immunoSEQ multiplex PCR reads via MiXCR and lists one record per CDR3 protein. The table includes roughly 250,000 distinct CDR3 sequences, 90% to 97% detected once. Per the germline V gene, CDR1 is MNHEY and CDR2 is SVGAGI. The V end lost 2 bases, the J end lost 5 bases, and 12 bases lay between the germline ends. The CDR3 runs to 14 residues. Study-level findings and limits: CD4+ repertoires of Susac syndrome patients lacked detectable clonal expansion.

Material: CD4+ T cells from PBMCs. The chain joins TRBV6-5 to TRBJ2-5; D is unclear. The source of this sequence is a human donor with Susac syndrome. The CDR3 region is CASSYGWIGETQYF. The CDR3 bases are TGTGCCAGCAGTTACGGTTGGATAGGGGAGACCCAGTACTTC.